The 29 T cell receptor beta chains below all came from one sample that was sequenced in a study of blood T cells in healthy people across ages. The second PCR ran roughly 7 to 12 cycles with a sample-barcoded 5' primer and J-beta primers. TCRdb called the 5' RACE reads again in MiXCR, with one record for every CDR3 protein. The table lists 800,000 or so distinct CDR3 sequences, roughly 25% of them singletons, with 3% to 4.5% in the top ten. The same specimen was also included in a second study, on T cells of mothers and their children.

The specimen sequenced was blood. These receptors came from a boy younger than 18 in good health.

Many counts were recorded for this clonotype. The genes are TRBV12-3 or TRBV12-4 and TRBJ2-7; D remains unclear. Trimming shortened V by 0 bases and J by 2 bases, and 5 bases separated the two germline ends. CDR3 length: 13 residues. CDR3 protein: CASSLAGPYEQYF. The CDR3 coding sequence is TGTGCCAGCAGTTTAGCAGGGCCCTACGAGCAGTACTTC.

V is TRBV27 and J is TRBJ1-5; D is unresolved. Germline V gene lookup returns CDR1 MNHEY and CDR2 SMNVEV (reference sequence). CDR3 length: 18 residues. The V end lost 0 bases, the J end lost 7 bases, and 22 bases lay between the germline ends. The CDR3 here is CASSLSIGFAGEDQPQHF. The DNA for the CDR3 is TGTGCCAGCAGTTTATCGATAGGTTTTGCGGGCGAAGACCAGCCCCAGCATTTT.

This clonotype came up a few times. The genes are TRBV12-3 or TRBV12-4 and TRBJ2-5; D might be TRBD2 (7 bases). The closer fit of TRBJ2-1 to the DNA end suggests the J call may be wrong. The CDR3 has 16 residues. CDR3 sequence: CASRLGAGQGNNEQFF. CDR3 nucleotide sequence: TGTGCCAGCAGACTAGGAGCGGGACAAGGGAACAATGAGCAGTTCTTC.

As concerns this clonotype: It is likely a read error, because the conserved phenylalanine at the end of the CDR3 is missing. V gene TRBV11-2 combines with J gene TRBJ2-3, with TRBD1 as a possible D gene (6 bases). Germline V gene lookup returns CDR1 SGHAT and CDR2 FQNNGV. Trimming left V 5 bases short and J 2 bases short, with 20 bases between. This CDR3 region has 17 residues. The CDR3 DNA sequence: TGTGCCAGCAGCCCCCGACCCACCAGGGGAAACACAGATACGCAGTATCTT. Protein sequence: CASSPRPTRGNTDTQYL.

J is TRBJ1-2 and V is TRBV6-2 or TRBV6-3; D may be TRBD1 (5 bases). The CDR3 is 16 amino acids. V was shortened by 6 bases and J by 4 bases, with 21 bases between the two germline ends. CDR1 and CDR2 from the germline V gene are MNHEY and SVGEGT. As DNA, the CDR3 is TGTGCCAGCAGCGCCCTAGGGGCGGGAAAGCGCTATGGCTACACCTTC. This gives the protein CASSALGAGKRYGYTF.

V gene TRBV28 combines with J gene TRBJ2-5; TRBD2 might be the D (5 bases). The CDR3 length is 13 residues. CDR1 is MDHEN, CDR2 SYDVKM, per germline. V dropped 8 bases and J dropped 5 bases, with 15 bases sitting between them. The CDR3 spells CASETRPGETQYF. CDR3 bases: TGTGCCAGCGAAACCCGCCCGGGGGAGACCCAGTACTTC.

Written as DNA, the CDR3 is TGTGCCAGCAGTGAAGGCCAGGGGGTAGGGACCCAGTACTTC. This encodes CASSEGQGVGTQYF. The V call is TRBV2, the J call TRBJ2-5; TRBD1 agrees at 7 bases. CDR1 and CDR2 from the germline V gene are SNHLY and FYNNEI. J lost 7 bases, V lost 1 base, and 6 bases had no gene match. The CDR3 is made up of 14 amino acids. Combining the CDR3 with reference TRBV2 and TRBJ2-5 gives the whole variable domain EPEVTQTPSHQVTQMGQEVILRCVPISNHLYFYWYRQILGQKVEFLVSFYNNEISEKSEIFDDQFSVERPDGSNFTLKIRSTKLEDSAMYFCASSEGQGVGTQYFGPGTRLLVL.

V usage is TRBV6-5 and J usage is TRBJ2-1; 13 positions agree with TRBD2. The germline V gene encodes CDR1 MNHEY and CDR2 SVGAGI. Trimming cost V 4 bases and J 15 bases; bases outside gene matches: 9. This CDR3 is 14 amino acids long. In nucleotides, the CDR3 is TGTGCCAGCAGTTCCGAAAGGACTAGCGGGAGATCGTTCTTC. Protein: CASSSERTSGRSFF.

This clonotype has more than one count but fewer than ten. The chain carries TRBV12-3 or TRBV12-4 and TRBJ2-1, with TRBD1 identical over 9 bases. The tail of the sequence fits TRBJ2-5 better, so the J call may be wrong. The CDR3 contains 15 residues. The CDR3 nucleotides are TGTGCCAGCAGTCGAACAGGGGGCGTAGGGGAGACCCAGTACTTC. Translation gives CASSRTGGVGETQYF.

This clonotype has a handful of counts. In DNA form, the CDR3 reads TGTGCCAGCACCGAAGGGACTAGCTACCCTTTAGATACGCAGTATTTT. This gives the protein CASTEGTSYPLDTQYF. V and J are TRBV12-3 or TRBV12-4 and TRBJ2-3, with 9 bases identical to TRBD2. V lost 7 bases and J lost 5; bases outside the gene matches: 13. This CDR3 comprises 16 residues.

In its sample, this clonotype was seen a few times. The J gene is TRBJ2-7, the V gene TRBV4-1, with 7 bases that match TRBD2. The length of the CDR3 is 18 residues. V was clipped by 4 bases and J by 5 bases; unmatched bases: 20. CDR1 and CDR2 from the germline V gene are MGHRA and YSYEKL. CDR3 amino acids: CASSPLKGSKRGKHEQYF. The DNA for the CDR3 is TGCGCCAGCAGCCCTTTAAAGGGGTCGAAGCGGGGAAAACACGAGCAGTACTTC.

This clonotype appeared a few times. The V gene is TRBV27, the J gene TRBJ1-2; D gene ambiguous. There are 13 residues in the CDR3. CDR1 and CDR2 from the germline V gene are MNHEY and SMNVEV (reference sequence). Trimming removed 3 bases from V and 2 bases from J, with 7 bases in between. CDR3 bases: TGTGCCAGCAGTTTTTCCGTAAACTATGGCTACACCTTC. This gives the protein CASSFSVNYGYTF.

This clonotype was recorded a few times. The V gene is TRBV28, the J gene TRBJ2-7; a possible D gene is TRBD2 (6 bases). CDR1 and CDR2 from the germline V gene are MDHEN and SYDVKM. This CDR3 contains 16 residues. Trimming cost V 2 bases and J 3 bases, with 17 bases left between them. CDR3 in DNA: TGTGCCAGCAGTTTAATTAGTGGCGGGATATACTACGAGCAGTACTTC. Its protein is CASSLISGGIYYEQYF.

This clonotype came up many times. This rearrangement joins TRBV27 to TRBJ2-1, with D uncertain. Trimming shortened V by 2 bases and J by 0 bases, and 14 bases separated the two germline ends. The CDR3 runs to 17 residues. Per germline, CDR1 MNHEY and CDR2 SMNVEV (reference sequence). This chain's CDR3 is CASSLVSPPSSYNEQFF. For the CDR3, the DNA is TGTGCCAGCAGTTTAGTCAGTCCGCCGAGCTCCTACAATGAGCAGTTCTTC.

This clonotype was seen only a few times. J is TRBJ2-2 and V is TRBV7-2, with D perhaps matching TRBD2 (7 bases). Trimming stripped 1 base from V and 7 bases from J, with 16 bases between. Germline V CDR1 and CDR2: SGHTA, FQGNSA. The CDR3 is 16 residues long. The CDR3 reads CASSLGGGAVFGELFF. The CDR3 bases are TGTGCCAGCAGCTTAGGGGGGGGCGCCGTATTCGGGGAGCTGTTTTTT.

This clonotype was recorded at least ten times. V usage is TRBV6-5 and J usage is TRBJ2-7; 7 nucleotides match TRBD1. Germline trimming cut 8 bases from V and 0 bases from J; bases unmatched to any gene: 7. Per germline, CDR1 MNHEY and CDR2 SVGAGI. The CDR3 runs 14 residues. The CDR3 here is CASGRQGNSYEQYF. The DNA for the CDR3 is TGTGCCAGCGGGAGACAGGGCAACTCCTACGAGCAGTACTTC.

The V call is TRBV29-1, the J call TRBJ2-7; D perhaps matches TRBD1 (6 bases). CDR1 is SQVTM and CDR2 is ANQGSEA in the germline V gene. The V end was cut by 7 bases, the J end by 2 bases, with 12 bases between. CDR3 length: 12 amino acids. DNA of the CDR3: TGCAGCGGGGCCCAGGGGACCTACGAGCAGTACTTC. Its protein product is CSGAQGTYEQYF.

The chain joins TRBV9 to TRBJ2-1, with 8 bases fitting TRBD2. V shed 0 bases, J shed 7 bases, and the junction held 12 bases outside the gene matches. The CDR3 sequence is 17 residues long. Germline V gene sequence: CDR1 SGDLS, CDR2 YYNGEE. This chain's CDR3 is CASSVGSSAGVTNEQFF. The CDR3 DNA reads TGTGCCAGCAGCGTAGGATCTTCAGCGGGGGTGACGAATGAGCAGTTCTTC.

This chain joins TRBV28 and TRBJ1-5; D may be TRBD1 (5 bases). Between the trimmed V and J ends, which lost 2 bases and 6 bases, there was a span of 17 bases. Germline V gene sequence: CDR1 MDHEN, CDR2 SYDVKM. The CDR3 has 16 amino acids. The CDR3: CASSLVGVKSFQPQHF. Here the CDR3 DNA reads TGTGCCAGCAGTTTAGTAGGGGTAAAAAGCTTTCAGCCCCAGCATTTT.

The chain couples TRBV20-1 to TRBJ2-1; D is unclear. The J call may be faulty, since TRBJ2-5 better matches the DNA end. Germline V gene data show CDR1 as DFQATT and CDR2 as SNEGSKA (reference sequence). This CDR3 contains 11 residues. The CDR3: CSRKGVETQYF. The CDR3 DNA is TGCAGTCGAAAGGGCGTCGAGACCCAGTACTTC.

V and J are TRBV24-1 and TRBJ2-3; no clear D. Germline V gives CDR1 KGHDR, CDR2 SFDVKD. The CDR3 sequence is 14 residues long. Trimming shortened V by 3 bases and J by 4 bases, and 10 bases separated the two germline ends. The CDR3 spells CATSDPSGADTQYF. The DNA for the CDR3 is TGTGCCACCAGTGATCCAAGTGGGGCAGATACGCAGTATTTT.

This sequence joins TRBV15 and TRBJ1-6; D perhaps matches TRBD1 (5 bases). The CDR3 contains 16 residues. V lost 1 base to trimming and J lost 7 bases, with 14 bases between them. Germline V gene data show CDR1 as LNHNV and CDR2 as YYDKDF (reference sequence). CDR3 region: CATSRVLIGGNSPLHF. The CDR3 nucleotides are TGTGCCACCAGCAGAGTTCTTATCGGGGGGAATTCACCCCTCCACTTT.

In this sample, this clonotype turned up a few times. J is TRBJ2-7 and V is TRBV27, with TRBD1 matching over 11 bases. V gave up 3 bases and J gave up 6 bases; unmatched junction bases: 7. Germline loops: CDR1 MNHEY, CDR2 SMNVEV (reference sequence). The CDR3 length is 15 residues. The chain's CDR3 is CASSFAPGTGGEQYF. In DNA, the CDR3 is TGTGCCAGCAGTTTCGCCCCCGGGACAGGGGGCGAGCAGTACTTC.

This clonotype has more than one count but fewer than ten. The chain uses TRBV20-1 and TRBJ2-5, with 12 positions matching TRBD2. The V and J ends lost 5 bases and 4 bases, in that order; junction bases with no gene match: 5. CDR3 length: 14 residues. The germline gives CDR1 DFQATT, CDR2 SNEGSKA (reference sequence). Here the CDR3 DNA reads TGCAGTGCTCAACCGGGACTAGCGGGAGAGACCCAGTACTTC. Amino acid sequence: CSAQPGLAGETQYF.

This clonotype has more than one count but fewer than ten. The gene calls are TRBV29-1 and TRBJ1-4; 9 bases match TRBD1. CDR3 length: 17 amino acids. The V gene end was trimmed by 5 bases and the J gene end by 6 bases; junction bases not matched to a gene: 16. Germline assignment: CDR1 SQVTM and CDR2 ANQGSEA. The CDR3, as DNA: TGCAGCGTTCTGGGCCGGGGACAGGGAATTACACATGAAAAACTGTTTTTT. As protein: CSVLGRGQGITHEKLFF.

The chain is built from TRBV29-1 and TRBJ2-5; D is ambiguous. Germline values: CDR1 SQVTM, CDR2 ANQGSEA. The CDR3 is 15 residues long. Trimming stripped 0 bases from V and 4 bases from J, with 15 bases between. The CDR3 region is CSVEEGPLSGETQYF. The CDR3 nucleotides are TGCAGCGTTGAAGAGGGTCCGCTATCCGGAGAGACCCAGTACTTC.

The chain couples TRBV25-1 to TRBJ1-2; 7 bases agree with TRBD1. CDR1 MGHDK and CDR2 SYGVNS come from the germline V gene. This CDR3 region has 14 residues. The ends lost 4 bases at V and 3 bases at J; junction bases unmatched: 5. The CDR3 region has the DNA TGTGCCAGCAGTGCACAGGGGATGGACTATGGCTACACCTTC. Translation: CASSAQGMDYGYTF.

The V gene is TRBV3-1, the J gene TRBJ2-5; 9 positions match TRBD1. The length of the CDR3 is 15 residues. Germline V gene sequence: CDR1 LGHDT, CDR2 YNNKEL (reference sequence). V shed 1 base and J 2 bases; nucleotides not matched to a gene: 2. As DNA, the CDR3 is TGTGCCAGCAGCCAAGGGGACAGGGTACAAGAGACCCAGTACTTC. Amino acids: CASSQGDRVQETQYF.

The chain has TRBV5-1 and TRBJ2-5; no clear D. This CDR3 has 14 amino acids. Germline V gene sequence: CDR1 SGHRS, CDR2 YFSETQ. Trimming left V 4 bases short and J 4 bases short, with 14 bases between. Here the CDR3 reads CASSPSEGLETQYF. The CDR3 nucleotides read TGCGCCAGCAGCCCCTCAGAAGGATTAGAGACCCAGTACTTC.